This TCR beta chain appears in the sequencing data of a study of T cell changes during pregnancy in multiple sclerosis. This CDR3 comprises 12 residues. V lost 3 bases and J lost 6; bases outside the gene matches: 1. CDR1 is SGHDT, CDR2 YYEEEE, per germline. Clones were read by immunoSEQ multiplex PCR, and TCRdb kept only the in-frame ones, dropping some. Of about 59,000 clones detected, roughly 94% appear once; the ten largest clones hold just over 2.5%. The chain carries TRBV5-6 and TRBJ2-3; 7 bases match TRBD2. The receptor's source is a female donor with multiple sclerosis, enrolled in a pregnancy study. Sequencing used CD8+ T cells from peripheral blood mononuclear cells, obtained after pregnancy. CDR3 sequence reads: CASSSGRDTQYF. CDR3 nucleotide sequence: TGTGCCAGCAGCTCCGGGAGGGATACGCAGTATTTT.